Following are 32 T cell receptor beta chains from one sample sequenced in a study of control samples from healthy donors and cancer patients. Only in-frame clones appear in the TCRdb table, and some are missing; sequencing was by immunoSEQ multiplex PCR. The table records some 140,000 clones, around nine tenths of them present only once. Material for sequencing was blood. Receptor source: a man aged 30-40 years in good health.

The V and J genes are TRBV29-1 and TRBJ1-5; TRBD1 might be the D (5 bases). This CDR3 comprises 12 residues. Between the trimmed V and J ends, which lost 4 bases and 6 bases, there was a span of 10 bases. The germline V gene encodes CDR1 SQVTM and CDR2 ANQGSEA. CDR3 DNA sequence: TGCAGCGTTGGCGGGGGGTCTCAGCCCCAGCATTTT. It translates to CSVGGGSQPQHF.

The J gene is TRBJ2-7, the V gene TRBV5-6; 9 bases are shared with TRBD1. Germline V gene sequence: CDR1 SGHDT, CDR2 YYEEEE. The CDR3 contains 14 residues. Losses at the gene ends were 2 bases for V and 6 bases for J; bases not matched to a gene: 6. The CDR3, as DNA: TGTGCCAGCAGCTTAAGGGACAGGGTAGGCGAGCAGTACTTC. This gives the protein CASSLRDRVGEQYF.

This sequence joins TRBV9 and TRBJ2-7, with 8 bases matching TRBD1. The CDR3 totals 14 residues. CDR1 and CDR2 from the germline V gene are SGDLS and YYNGEE. The ends lost 1 base at V and 3 bases at J; junction bases unmatched: 3. The CDR3 DNA follows: TGTGCCAGCAGCGTAACAGGGGGAAGCTACGAGCAGTACTTC. Translation gives CASSVTGGSYEQYF.

The chain uses TRBV11-2 and TRBJ2-1; no clear D. The CDR3 covers 15 residues. The V and J ends lost 4 bases and 12 bases respectively, with 22 bases between them. CDR1 and CDR2 (germline): SGHAT, FQNNGV. CDR3 sequence (DNA): TGTGCCAGCAGCTCACTACAAAGTCAAATGAAGGGGCAGTTCTTC. Amino acid sequence: CASSSLQSQMKGQFF. The whole variable domain, remainder taken from reference TRBV11-2 and TRBJ2-1, is EAGVAQSPRYKIIEKRQSVAFWCNPISGHATLYWYQQILGQGPKLLIQFQNNGVVDDSQLPKDRFSAERLKGVDSTLKIQPAKLEDSAVYLCASSSLQSQMKGQFFGPGTRLTVL.

A note on this clone: A read error may account for a junction end that differs from germline. V gene TRBV7-7 combines with J gene TRBJ2-2; D is possibly TRBD2 (5 bases). CDR3 length: 14 amino acids. Germline assignment: CDR1 SSHAT and CDR2 FNYEAQ (reference sequence). CDR3 loop: CASSVPTGSGELFF. The CDR3 DNA follows: TGTGCTAGCAGCGTCCCCACGGGGTCCGGGGAGCTGTTTTTT.

This clone was observed once. This chain links TRBV5-1 with TRBJ2-5; D not certain. The CDR3 covers 15 residues. Trimming removed 4 bases from V and 4 bases from J, with 17 bases in between. Per the germline V gene, CDR1 is SGHRS and CDR2 is YFSETQ. The CDR3 region has the DNA TGCGCCAGCAGCACCAAGCCGGGCAGTGGAGAGACCCAGTACTTC. Its translation: CASSTKPGSGETQYF.

The chain uses TRBV28 and TRBJ1-2, with D possibly matching TRBD1 (5 bases). V was cut by 6 bases and J by 8 bases, with 13 bases left in between. The CDR3 runs 12 residues. Germline V gene lookup returns CDR1 MDHEN and CDR2 SYDVKM. The CDR3 loop reads CASRSGGGGYTF. The CDR3 nucleotides read TGTGCCAGCAGGTCCGGGGGAGGGGGCTACACCTTC.

The gene calls are TRBV6-2 or TRBV6-3 and TRBJ2-2, with D hard to call. Trimming removed 4 bases at V and 4 bases at J, with 10 bases between. This CDR3 is 14 amino acids long. Looked up from germline, CDR1 is MNHEY and CDR2 is SVGEGT. The CDR3 is CASSSTLLTGELFF. For the CDR3, the DNA is TGTGCCAGCAGTTCCACCCTTCTCACCGGGGAGCTGTTTTTT.

The rearrangement uses TRBV7-6 and TRBJ2-5, with D perhaps TRBD1 (5 bases). V was cut by 3 bases and J by 2 bases, with 10 bases left in between. Germline V lookup: CDR1 SGHVS, CDR2 FNYEAQ. The CDR3 consists of 14 residues. The CDR3 DNA sequence: TGTGCCAGCAGCTTCACCCAGGGACAAGAGACCCAGTACTTC. This codes for CASSFTQGQETQYF.

The V and J genes are TRBV19 and TRBJ2-2; D is perhaps TRBD2 (6 bases). V was cut by 3 bases and J by 1 base, with 18 bases left in between. Germline V gives CDR1 LNHDA, CDR2 SQIVND (reference sequence). CDR3 length equals 18 residues. The CDR3 protein is CASSILAKAGLNTGELFF. DNA of the CDR3: TGTGCCAGTAGTATTTTGGCTAAGGCGGGATTGAACACCGGGGAGCTGTTTTTT.

The chain uses TRBV6-5 and TRBJ1-6; no clear D. This CDR3 region has 12 residues. Germline V lookup: CDR1 MNHEY, CDR2 SVGAGI. V was clipped by 7 bases and J by 6 bases, with 7 bases between them. CDR3 DNA sequence: TGTGCCAGCAAGGATCCTAATTCACCCCTCCACTTT. This encodes CASKDPNSPLHF.

About this clone itself: One end of the junction is discordant with germline, which a read error may explain. The chain links TRBV5-5 to TRBJ1-1, with 9 positions matching TRBD1. The CDR3 covers 11 residues. Germline CDR1 reads SGHKS; CDR2 reads YYEKEE (reference sequence). Written as DNA, the CDR3 is TGTGCCAGCAGCTGGACAGGGGCTCCCCTCTTT. This encodes CASSWTGAPLF.

The chain joins TRBV7-6 to TRBJ2-5; perhaps D is TRBD1 or TRBD2 (5 bases each). Trimming left V 1 base short and J 3 bases short, with 12 bases between. This CDR3 contains 15 residues. Per the germline V gene, CDR1 is SGHVS and CDR2 is FNYEAQ. The CDR3 region has the DNA TGTGCCAGCAGCTTAGTTGGGGGTTTAGAAGAGACCCAGTACTTC. This gives the protein CASSLVGGLEETQYF.

V usage is TRBV12-3 or TRBV12-4 and J usage is TRBJ2-3, with 10 bases aligning to TRBD2. J gave up 7 bases and V 3 bases, and 1 base lay outside the gene matches. The CDR3 is made up of 13 amino acids. CDR3 sequence (DNA): TGTGCCAGCAGTTTTAGCGGGAGGAATACGCAGTATTTT. Encoded protein: CASSFSGRNTQYF.

The chain carries TRBV28 and TRBJ2-1, with 9 nucleotides matching TRBD2. CDR3 size: 16 residues. With V trimmed by 5 bases and J by 9 bases, 14 bases remained unmatched. Germline CDR1 MDHEN, CDR2 SYDVKM. CDR3 protein: CASSTRGGAVKPEQFF. Written as DNA, the CDR3 is TGTGCCAGCAGTACCCGCGGGGGGGCGGTTAAGCCTGAGCAGTTCTTC.

This clone appeared once. The chain links TRBV11-2 to TRBJ2-2, with no clear D. The CDR3 sequence is 11 residues long. V was trimmed by 2 bases and J by 5 bases, leaving 0 bases between them. Germline V gene lookup returns CDR1 SGHAT and CDR2 FQNNGV. CDR3 coding DNA: TGTGCCAGCAGCTTAACCGGGGAGCTGTTTTTT. Protein product: CASSLTGELFF.

The CDR3: CASSLAGGIETQYF. The CDR3 coding sequence is TGTGCCAGCAGCTTGGCGGGAGGGATAGAGACCCAGTACTTC. This sequence joins TRBV7-9 and TRBJ2-5; the match to TRBD2 covers 9 bases. CDR3 length: 14 amino acids. Looked up from germline, CDR1 is SEHNR and CDR2 is FQNEAQ (reference sequence). V lost 3 bases and J lost 4; bases outside the gene matches: 3.

V gene TRBV11-1 combines with J gene TRBJ1-1, with D tentatively TRBD1 (6 bases). The ends were cut back, 4 bases at V and 7 bases at J, with 13 bases in the middle. CDR1 SGHAT and CDR2 FQDESV come from the germline V gene (reference sequence). The CDR3 is made up of 13 amino acids. The CDR3 bases are TGTGCCAGCAGCTCCCAGGGGTTTTATGAAGCTTTCTTT. It is translated as CASSSQGFYEAFF.

This sequence joins TRBV28 and TRBJ2-7, with 10 bases matching TRBD2. The CDR3 extends over 16 amino acids. Germline V gene lookup returns CDR1 MDHEN and CDR2 SYDVKM. V shed 7 bases, J shed 4 bases, and the junction held 13 bases outside the gene matches. Here the CDR3 DNA reads TGTGCCAGCACGCCAGCGGGAGGGCTAAAATCTTACGAGCAGTACTTC. This gives the protein CASTPAGGLKSYEQYF. Combining the CDR3 with reference TRBV28 and TRBJ2-7 gives the whole variable domain DVKVTQSSRYLVKRTGEKVFLECVQDMDHENMFWYRQDPGLGLRLIYFSYDVKMKEKGDIPEGYSVSREKKERFSLILESASTNQTSMYLCASTPAGGLKSYEQYFGPGTRLTVT.

This chain joins TRBV29-1 and TRBJ2-7; D perhaps matches TRBD1 (5 bases). Looked up from germline, CDR1 is SQVTM and CDR2 is ANQGSEA. V gave up 5 bases and J gave up 2 bases, with 13 bases separating them. CDR3 length equals 13 residues. CDR3 nucleotide sequence: TGCAGCGTTCTGAAGGACAAGACCTACGAGCAGTACTTC. Its protein product is CSVLKDKTYEQYF.

The chain joins TRBV28 to TRBJ1-6; TRBD1 matches at 7 bases. The V and J ends lost 3 bases and 10 bases, in that order; junction bases with no gene match: 6. Germline V CDR1 and CDR2: MDHEN, SYDVKM. This CDR3 is built from 14 residues. The CDR3 DNA reads as TGTGCCAGCAGTTTTAGGAGGGGGCGGTCACCCCTCCACTTT. Translated: CASSFRRGRSPLHF.

The genes are TRBV30 and TRBJ2-3, with 9 bases identical to TRBD2. V was pared by 2 bases and J by 0 bases, with 21 bases of the junction left unmatched. The CDR3 has 21 residues. Germline CDR1 reads GTSNPN; CDR2 reads SVGIG (reference sequence). CDR3 loop: CAWSSRVGSGSSGLSTDTQYF. The CDR3 bases are TGTGCCTGGAGTTCCCGGGTGGGTAGCGGGAGTTCGGGCCTAAGCACAGATACGCAGTATTTT.

V and J are TRBV24-1 and TRBJ1-1, with 9 bases lining up with TRBD1. The trim removed 7 bases at V and 8 bases at J, leaving 1 base unmatched. Looked up from germline, CDR1 is KGHDR and CDR2 is SFDVKD. The CDR3 totals 11 residues. CDR3 protein: CATSGQGEAFF. The CDR3 nucleotides read TGTGCCACCAGCGGACAGGGGGAAGCTTTCTTT.

This clone was recorded once. J is TRBJ2-7 and V is TRBV28; perhaps TRBD2 as D (6 bases). Deletions cut 6 bases from V and 2 bases from J, with 17 bases between. The CDR3 has 15 residues. CDR1 and CDR2 (germline): MDHEN, SYDVKM. Written as DNA, the CDR3 is TGTGCCAGCAGCCCGGGACTCCCAAGCCCCTACGAGCAGTACTTC. It yields the protein CASSPGLPSPYEQYF.

The chain combines TRBV2 with TRBJ1-2; perhaps TRBD1 as D (6 bases). V was trimmed by 0 bases and J by 4 bases, leaving 12 bases between them. Germline assignment: CDR1 SNHLY and CDR2 FYNNEI. This CDR3 comprises 15 residues. CDR3: CASSEALRTVYGYTF. CDR3 nucleotides: TGTGCCAGCAGTGAAGCGCTGAGGACAGTCTATGGCTACACCTTC.

This sequence joins TRBV12-3 or TRBV12-4 and TRBJ2-3, with TRBD1 matching 8 bases. The V and J ends lost 5 bases and 6 bases, in that order; junction bases with no gene match: 4. This CDR3 region has 13 residues. CDR3 loop: CASSRRQGDTQYF. CDR3 DNA: TGTGCCAGCAGTCGTAGACAGGGGGATACGCAGTATTTT.

Regarding this clone: Other DNA sequences within the sample encode an identical CDR3. The genes are TRBV6-4 and TRBJ1-2, with 8 bases aligning to TRBD1. This CDR3 is 14 amino acids long. The V gene end was trimmed by 0 bases and the J gene end by 8 bases; junction bases not matched to a gene: 5. Germline CDR1 and CDR2: MRHNA and SNTAGT. CDR3 in amino acids: CASSDSTGVEGYTF. In DNA, the CDR3 is TGTGCCAGCAGTGACTCGACAGGGGTGGAGGGCTACACCTTC.

This chain joins TRBV18 and TRBJ1-1, with D perhaps TRBD1 (6 bases). The CDR3 totals 15 residues. V was trimmed by 3 bases and J by 0 bases, leaving 11 bases between them. CDR1 and CDR2 (germline): KGHSH, LQKENI. CDR3 DNA sequence: TGTGCCAGCTCACCTCAGGGGAACTTGAACACTGAAGCTTTCTTT. Encoded protein: CASSPQGNLNTEAFF.

V gene TRBV6-5 combines with J gene TRBJ2-7; 7 positions match TRBD1. After removal of 6 bases from V and 2 bases from J, the junction contained 7 bases not matched to a gene. The CDR3 spans 14 residues. The germline gives CDR1 MNHEY, CDR2 SVGAGI. Here the CDR3 DNA reads TGTGCCAGCAGGAACCCGGGACAGCCCTACGAGCAGTACTTC. Protein: CASRNPGQPYEQYF.

This clone has only a few counts. The V and J genes are TRBV7-9 and TRBJ1-1; 7 positions match TRBD1. Germline CDR1 and CDR2: SEHNR and FQNEAQ (reference sequence). The CDR3 consists of 15 residues. The J segment lost 4 bases and the V segment lost 5 bases, leaving 10 bases of the junction unmatched. In DNA form, the CDR3 reads TGTGCCAGCAGCCCATCGCAGGGGGGATTCACTGAAGCTTTCTTT. As protein: CASSPSQGGFTEAFF.

This sequence joins TRBV24-1 and TRBJ2-3, with D possibly being TRBD1 or TRBD2 (6 bases each). The CDR3 totals 16 residues. Germline CDR1 is KGHDR and CDR2 is SFDVKD. V lost 5 bases and J lost 2, with 16 bases in between. CDR3: CATSAHKGGSTDTQYF. In DNA, the CDR3 is TGTGCCACCAGTGCTCATAAGGGGGGATCCACAGATACGCAGTATTTT.

The gene calls are TRBV2 and TRBJ2-2; D remains unclear. V lost 6 bases, J lost 3 bases, and 5 bases lay in between. The CDR3 consists of 12 residues. From germline, CDR1 is SNHLY and CDR2 FYNNEI. The CDR3 spells CASRGYTGELFF. CDR3 DNA sequence: TGTGCCAGCAGGGGATACACCGGGGAGCTGTTTTTT.